This entry lists 5 T cell receptor beta chains sequenced from one sample in a study of identical twins. TCRdb re-called the 5' RACE reads with MiXCR, one entry per CDR3 protein. The repertoire holds a few hundred thousand distinct CDR3 sequences, with around 18% as singletons. Material for sequencing was naive T cells sorted from blood. The receptors shown here come from a man aged 50 to 60 in good health.

This chain connects TRBV28 to TRBJ2-7, with TRBD1 as a possible D gene (5 bases). V lost 5 bases and J lost 6, with 8 bases in between. There are 11 residues in the CDR3. Germline values: CDR1 MDHEN, CDR2 SYDVKM. The CDR3 bases are TGTGCCAGCAGTGACAGTTCCGAGCAGTACTTC. Translation gives CASSDSSEQYF.

This clonotype showed up just a few times. The chain employs TRBV29-1 and TRBJ2-5; the D is unclear. CDR3 length equals 13 residues. Germline V lookup: CDR1 SQVTM, CDR2 ANQGSEA. V gave up 4 bases and J gave up 4 bases, with 13 bases separating them. The CDR3 sequence: CSVGFRLRETQYF. CDR3 nucleotides: TGCAGCGTTGGGTTTCGACTTCGAGAGACCCAGTACTTC.

This clonotype was seen a few times. CDR3 loop: CASSPPLQGYPYEQYF. For the CDR3, the DNA is TGTGCCAGCAGCCCTCCTCTCCAGGGGTACCCCTACGAGCAGTACTTC. The genes are TRBV5-5 and TRBJ2-7, with D possibly TRBD1 on 6 matching bases. The CDR3 extends over 16 amino acids. V dropped 4 bases and J dropped 2 bases, with 19 bases sitting between them. The germline gives CDR1 SGHKS, CDR2 YYEKEE (reference sequence).

The table lists this clonotype with a few counts. The CDR3 reads CASTPRGSVGAEGAYEQYF. DNA of the CDR3: TGTGCCAGCACCCCCCGGGGTTCGGTCGGGGCCGAGGGAGCCTACGAGCAGTACTTC. The V call is TRBV11-2, the J call TRBJ2-7; tentatively, D is TRBD1 or TRBD2 (5 bases each). Germline V gene sequence: CDR1 SGHAT, CDR2 FQNNGV. The V end was cut by 7 bases, the J end by 2 bases, with 30 bases between. The CDR3 is 19 residues long.

The J gene is TRBJ2-7, the V gene TRBV29-1; 9 bases are shared with TRBD1. The germline V gene encodes CDR1 SQVTM and CDR2 ANQGSEA. Trimming at V came to 6 bases and at J to 4 bases, leaving 10 bases not matched to a gene. The CDR3 extends over 14 amino acids. The CDR3, as DNA: TGCAGCGTGACACCTCCGGGACAGGGATACGAGCAGTACTTC. This codes for CSVTPPGQGYEQYF.